These T cell receptor beta chains were read from a single sample in a study of T cells in Graves' hyperthyroidism and ophthalmopathy. TCRdb passed the multiplex PCR reads through MiXCR, listing each CDR3 protein once. The sample lists 550,000 to 800,000 distinct CDR3 sequences; approximately 15% were seen once. The specimen was blood. Receptors originate from a middle-aged man with Graves' hyperthyroidism. Both conserved end residues are part of each CDR3. Each record gives: CDR3 DNA, CDR3 protein, V gene, J gene, D gene, clone size. A D gene is named only where the DNA matches it firmly. Clone size is not always given. Where it is, it says once, few, many or a class for expanded clones.

CDR3nt: TGTGCCAGCAGTTATCGGCGGAGGGCGAACACCGGGGAGCTGTTTTTT
CDR3aa: CASSYRRRANTGELFF
v_gene: TRBV6-5
j_gene: TRBJ2-2
d_gene: .
abundance: .

CDR3nt: TGTGCCAGCAGGAGAACCGGGACAGCGAGCTCCTACGAGCAGTACTTC
CDR3aa: CASRRTGTASSYEQYF
v_gene: TRBV6-1
j_gene: TRBJ2-7
d_gene: TRBD1
abundance: .

CDR3nt: TGCGCCAGCAGCACCGGGGTAGGCCTCTCCTACGAGCAGTACTTC
CDR3aa: CASSTGVGLSYEQYF
v_gene: TRBV5-1
j_gene: TRBJ2-7
d_gene: .
abundance: .

CDR3nt: TGTGCCAGCGGGGCGTTTGGCGGAAGCTCCTACGAGCAGTACTTC
CDR3aa: CASGAFGGSSYEQYF
v_gene: TRBV7-9
j_gene: TRBJ2-7
d_gene: .
abundance: many

CDR3nt: TGCGCCAGCAGCCAAGAGGGTAGGGAGGGCGACGAGCAGTACTTC
CDR3aa: CASSQEGREGDEQYF
v_gene: TRBV4-1
j_gene: TRBJ2-7
d_gene: TRBD2
abundance: .

CDR3nt: TGTGCCACCAGTGATACCGGGACAGTTCAAAAACTGTTTTTT
CDR3aa: CATSDTGTVQKLFF
v_gene: TRBV24-1
j_gene: TRBJ1-4
d_gene: TRBD1
abundance: many

CDR3nt: TGTGCCAGCAGTTTATTCGGGCAGTTAAATCAGCCCCAGCATTTT
CDR3aa: CASSLFGQLNQPQHF
v_gene: TRBV28
j_gene: TRBJ1-5
d_gene: .
abundance: many

CDR3nt: TGTGCCAGCAGCTTAGGAGCGGGACAGGACTATGGCTACACCTTC
CDR3aa: CASSLGAGQDYGYTF
v_gene: TRBV11-2
j_gene: TRBJ1-2
d_gene: TRBD1
abundance: .

CDR3nt: TGCGCCAGCAGCCGGGGACTAGCGGGAGTGGCAGATACGCAGTATTTT
CDR3aa: CASSRGLAGVADTQYF
v_gene: TRBV4-1
j_gene: TRBJ2-3
d_gene: TRBD2
abundance: .

CDR3nt: TGTGCCAGCAGCTCGATTAGCGGGAGTCCCGAGCAGTACTTC
CDR3aa: CASSSISGSPEQYF
v_gene: TRBV7-2
j_gene: TRBJ2-7
d_gene: TRBD2
abundance: .

CDR3nt: TGTGCCAGCAGTGAATGGCAGGGGGAAAAGCCCCAGCATTTT
CDR3aa: CASSEWQGEKPQHF
v_gene: TRBV25-1
j_gene: TRBJ1-5
d_gene: TRBD1
abundance: few

CDR3nt: TGCGCCAGCAAAAACCTAGCGCCTTCCTACGAGCAGTACTTC
CDR3aa: CASKNLAPSYEQYF
v_gene: TRBV5-1
j_gene: TRBJ2-7
d_gene: .
abundance: few

CDR3nt: TGCAGTGCAGGACTAGCGGGAGGGAGGATCGGTGAGCAGTTCTTC
CDR3aa: CSAGLAGGRIGEQFF
v_gene: TRBV20-1
j_gene: TRBJ2-1
d_gene: TRBD2
abundance: few

CDR3nt: TGTGCCACCAGTGACGCGGGACTAGCGGGATTCACAGATACGCAGTATTTT
CDR3aa: CATSDAGLAGFTDTQYF
v_gene: TRBV24-1
j_gene: TRBJ2-3
d_gene: TRBD2
abundance: many

CDR3nt: TGTGCCAGCAAAGAGGGACAGGGGGCTTCTGAAGCTTTCTTT
CDR3aa: CASKEGQGASEAFF
v_gene: TRBV2
j_gene: TRBJ1-1
d_gene: TRBD1
abundance: many

CDR3nt: TGCAGTGCCCCATATCGAATTGGGCGGAAGAACTCCTACGAGCAGTACTTC
CDR3aa: CSAPYRIGRKNSYEQYF
v_gene: TRBV20-1
j_gene: TRBJ2-7
d_gene: .
abundance: .

CDR3nt: TGTGCCAGCAGTTACCCCCAAGCTGGCTACACCTTC
CDR3aa: CASSYPQAGYTF
v_gene: TRBV6-2/TRBV6-3
j_gene: TRBJ1-2
d_gene: .
abundance: .

CDR3nt: TGTGCCACCAGTGATCCACTAGCGGGAGGGTACAATGAGCAGTTCTTC
CDR3aa: CATSDPLAGGYNEQFF
v_gene: TRBV24-1
j_gene: TRBJ2-1
d_gene: TRBD2
abundance: many

CDR3nt: TGTGCCAGCAGTTACGCCCCGAGGGGGTTATTGTCAGATACGCAGTATTTT
CDR3aa: CASSYAPRGLLSDTQYF
v_gene: TRBV6-5
j_gene: TRBJ2-3
d_gene: .
abundance: few

CDR3nt: TGTGCCAGTAGTGCACAGGGGGCGCATTACACTGAAGCTTTCTTT
CDR3aa: CASSAQGAHYTEAFF
v_gene: TRBV19
j_gene: TRBJ1-1
d_gene: TRBD1
abundance: many

CDR3nt: TGTGCCAGCAGCTTGGCCCTGCAGACTCAAGAGACCCAGTACTTC
CDR3aa: CASSLALQTQETQYF
v_gene: TRBV5-5
j_gene: TRBJ2-5
d_gene: .
abundance: few

CDR3nt: TGCGCCAGCAGCTCCCGACAGGGGGCTGTCTATGGCTACACCTTC
CDR3aa: CASSSRQGAVYGYTF
v_gene: TRBV5-1
j_gene: TRBJ1-2
d_gene: TRBD1
abundance: few

CDR3nt: TGTGCCAGCACCACTCTAGGAGGAATAGCGGGAGGGTGGGTGGACTTC
CDR3aa: CASTTLGGIAGGWVDF
v_gene: TRBV28
j_gene: TRBJ2-4
d_gene: TRBD2
abundance: .

CDR3nt: TGTGCCAGCAGGAACGGCCCGTATAATGAGCAGTTCTTC
CDR3aa: CASRNGPYNEQFF
v_gene: TRBV7-9
j_gene: TRBJ2-1
d_gene: .
abundance: few

CDR3nt: TGTGCCAGCAGCACTCGGACAGGGGGCCAAGTATTGACCCAGTACTTC
CDR3aa: CASSTRTGGQVLTQYF
v_gene: TRBV7-9
j_gene: TRBJ2-5
d_gene: TRBD1
abundance: .

CDR3nt: TGCGCCAGCAGTCCCATGGGGACGGGTCCCTACGAGCAGTACTTC
CDR3aa: CASSPMGTGPYEQYF
v_gene: TRBV4-1
j_gene: TRBJ2-7
d_gene: .
abundance: few

CDR3nt: TGTGCCACCAGTGGATATCGACAGGATCAGCCCCAGCATTTT
CDR3aa: CATSGYRQDQPQHF
v_gene: TRBV24-1
j_gene: TRBJ1-5
d_gene: .
abundance: .

CDR3nt: TGTGCCAGCAGTGAGGGCAGGAGGAGCAGCTACACCTTC
CDR3aa: CASSEGRRSSYTF
v_gene: TRBV2
j_gene: TRBJ1-2
d_gene: .
abundance: many

CDR3nt: TGTGCCAGCAGCGACCAGGGTACGCAGTATTTT
CDR3aa: CASSDQGTQYF
v_gene: TRBV11-2
j_gene: TRBJ2-3
d_gene: .
abundance: many